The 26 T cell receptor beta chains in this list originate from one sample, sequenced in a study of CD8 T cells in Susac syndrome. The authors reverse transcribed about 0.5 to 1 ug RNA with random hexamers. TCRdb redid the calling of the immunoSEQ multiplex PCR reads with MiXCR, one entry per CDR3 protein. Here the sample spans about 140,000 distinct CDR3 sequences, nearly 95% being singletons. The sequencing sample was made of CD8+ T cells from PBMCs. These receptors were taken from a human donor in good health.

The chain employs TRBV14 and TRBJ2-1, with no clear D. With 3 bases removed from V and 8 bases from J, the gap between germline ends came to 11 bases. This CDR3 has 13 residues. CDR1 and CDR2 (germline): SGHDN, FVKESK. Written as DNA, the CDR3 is TGTGCCAGCAGCCAGAAGGACGTGGATGAGCAGTTCTTC. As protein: CASSQKDVDEQFF.

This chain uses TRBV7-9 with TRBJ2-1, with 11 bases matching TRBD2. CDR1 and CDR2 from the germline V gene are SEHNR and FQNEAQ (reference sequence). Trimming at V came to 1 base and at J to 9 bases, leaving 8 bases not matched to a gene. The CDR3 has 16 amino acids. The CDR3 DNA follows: TGTGCCAGCAGCTTAGTACTAGCGGGAGATGAGGGTGAGCAGTTCTTC. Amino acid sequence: CASSLVLAGDEGEQFF.

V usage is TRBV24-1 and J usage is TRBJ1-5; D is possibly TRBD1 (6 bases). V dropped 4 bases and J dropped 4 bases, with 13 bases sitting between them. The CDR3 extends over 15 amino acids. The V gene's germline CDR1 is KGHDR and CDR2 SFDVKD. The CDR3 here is CATSDRTALNQPQHF. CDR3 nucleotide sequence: TGTGCCACCAGTGACAGGACAGCTTTAAATCAGCCCCAGCATTTT.

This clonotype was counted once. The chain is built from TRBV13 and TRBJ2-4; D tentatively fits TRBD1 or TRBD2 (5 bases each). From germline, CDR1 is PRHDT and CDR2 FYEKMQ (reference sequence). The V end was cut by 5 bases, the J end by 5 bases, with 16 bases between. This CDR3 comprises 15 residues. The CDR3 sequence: CASSQNRDRENIQYF. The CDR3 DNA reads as TGTGCCAGCAGCCAGAACCGGGACCGGGAAAACATTCAGTACTTC.

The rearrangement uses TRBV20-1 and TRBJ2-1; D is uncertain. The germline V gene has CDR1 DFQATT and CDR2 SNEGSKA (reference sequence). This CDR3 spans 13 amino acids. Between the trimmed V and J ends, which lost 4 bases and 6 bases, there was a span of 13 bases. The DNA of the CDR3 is TGCAGTGCTACGTACACCCGGCGCAATGAGCAGTTCTTC. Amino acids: CSATYTRRNEQFF.

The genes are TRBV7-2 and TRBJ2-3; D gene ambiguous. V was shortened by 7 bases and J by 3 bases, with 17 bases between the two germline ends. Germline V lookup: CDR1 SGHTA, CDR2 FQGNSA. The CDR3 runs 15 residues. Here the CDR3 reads CASTPIPYSTDTQYF. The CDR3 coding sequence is TGTGCCAGCACCCCGATTCCATACTCGACAGATACGCAGTATTTT.

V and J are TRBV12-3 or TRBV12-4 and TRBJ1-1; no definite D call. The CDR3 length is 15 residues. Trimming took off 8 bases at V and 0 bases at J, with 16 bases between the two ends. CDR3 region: CASQNRFLMNTEAFF. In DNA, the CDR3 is TGTGCCAGCCAGAACAGATTCCTCATGAACACTGAAGCTTTCTTT.

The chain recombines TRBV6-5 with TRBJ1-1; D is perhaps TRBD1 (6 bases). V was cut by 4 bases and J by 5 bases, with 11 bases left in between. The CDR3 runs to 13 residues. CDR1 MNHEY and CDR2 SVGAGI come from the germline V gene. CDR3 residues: CASSLPGETEAFF. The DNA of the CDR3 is TGTGCCAGCAGTTTACCAGGGGAGACTGAAGCTTTCTTT.

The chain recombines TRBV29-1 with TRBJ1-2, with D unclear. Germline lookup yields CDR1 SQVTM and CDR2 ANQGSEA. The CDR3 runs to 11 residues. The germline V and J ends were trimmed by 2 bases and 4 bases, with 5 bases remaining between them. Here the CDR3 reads CSVENGYGYTF. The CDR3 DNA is TGCAGCGTTGAAAACGGCTATGGCTACACCTTC.

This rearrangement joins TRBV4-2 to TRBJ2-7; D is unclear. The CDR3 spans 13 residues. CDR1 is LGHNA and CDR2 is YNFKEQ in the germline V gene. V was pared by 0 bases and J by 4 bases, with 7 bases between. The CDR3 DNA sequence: TGTGCCAGCAGCCAAGAGGTGGTTTACGAGCAGTACTTC. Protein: CASSQEVVYEQYF.

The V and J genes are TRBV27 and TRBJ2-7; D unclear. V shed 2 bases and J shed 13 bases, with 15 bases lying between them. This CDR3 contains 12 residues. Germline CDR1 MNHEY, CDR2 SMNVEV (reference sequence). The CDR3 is CASSLRTGVIYF. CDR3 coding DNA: TGTGCCAGCAGTTTACGGACCGGCGTTATTTACTTC.

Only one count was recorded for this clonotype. The CDR3 nucleotides read TGTGCCAGCTTATCGGGATCCCCCTACGAGCAGTACTTC. Translated: CASLSGSPYEQYF. The V and J genes are TRBV2 and TRBJ2-7; possibly TRBD2 for D (5 bases). Trimming removed 8 bases at V and 2 bases at J, with 13 bases between. This CDR3 has 13 amino acids. Germline CDR1 reads SNHLY; CDR2 reads FYNNEI. Using reference TRBV2 and TRBJ2-7 for the parts outside the CDR3, the full variable domain is EPEVTQTPSHQVTQMGQEVILRCVPISNHLYFYWYRQILGQKVEFLVSFYNNEISEKSEIFDDQFSVERPDGSNFTLKIRSTKLEDSAMYFCASLSGSPYEQYFGPGTRLTVT.

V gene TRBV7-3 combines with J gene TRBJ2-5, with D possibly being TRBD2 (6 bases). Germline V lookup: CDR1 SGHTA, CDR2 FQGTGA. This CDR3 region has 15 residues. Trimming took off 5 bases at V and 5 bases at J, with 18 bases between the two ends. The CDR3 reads CASSPFWESGETQYF. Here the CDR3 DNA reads TGTGCCAGCAGCCCCTTTTGGGAGAGCGGGGAGACCCAGTACTTC. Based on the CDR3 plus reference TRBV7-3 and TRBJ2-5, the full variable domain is GAGVSQTPSNKVTEKGKYVELRCDPISGHTALYWYRQSLGQGPEFLIYFQGTGAADDSGLPNDRFFAVRPEGSVSTLKIQRTERGDSAVYLCASSPFWESGETQYFGPGTRLLVL.

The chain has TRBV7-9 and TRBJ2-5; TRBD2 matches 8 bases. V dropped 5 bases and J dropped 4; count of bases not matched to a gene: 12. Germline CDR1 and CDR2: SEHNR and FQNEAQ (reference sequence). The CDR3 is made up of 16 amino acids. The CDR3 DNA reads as TGTGCCAGCAGCCTAAATAGCGGGATCAACGTAGAGACCCAGTACTTC. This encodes CASSLNSGINVETQYF.

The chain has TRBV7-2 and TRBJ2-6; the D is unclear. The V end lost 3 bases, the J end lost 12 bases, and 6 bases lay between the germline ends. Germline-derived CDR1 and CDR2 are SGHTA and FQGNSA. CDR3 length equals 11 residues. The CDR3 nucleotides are TGTGCCAGCAGCTTGGCCCTCGTCCTGACTTTC. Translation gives CASSLALVLTF.

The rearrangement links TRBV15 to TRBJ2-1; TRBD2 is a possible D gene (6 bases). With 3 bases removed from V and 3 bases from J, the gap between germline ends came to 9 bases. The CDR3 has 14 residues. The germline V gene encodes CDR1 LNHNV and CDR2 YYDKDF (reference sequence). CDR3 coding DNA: TGTGCCACCAGCAGCGGGAGCGACTACAATGAGCAGTTCTTC. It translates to CATSSGSDYNEQFF.

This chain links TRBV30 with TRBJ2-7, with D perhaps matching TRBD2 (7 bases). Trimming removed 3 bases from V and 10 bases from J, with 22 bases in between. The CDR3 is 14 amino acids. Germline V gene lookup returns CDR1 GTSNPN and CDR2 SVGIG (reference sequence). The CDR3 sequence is CAWSLGAGEGYQYF. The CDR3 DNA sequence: TGTGCCTGGAGCCTGGGGGCGGGAGAAGGGTACCAGTACTTC.

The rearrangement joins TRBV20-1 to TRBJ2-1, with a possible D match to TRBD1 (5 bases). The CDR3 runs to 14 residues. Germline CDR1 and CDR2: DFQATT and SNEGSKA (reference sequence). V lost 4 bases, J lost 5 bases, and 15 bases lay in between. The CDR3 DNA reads TGCAGTGCTAAGGCCAGCATAGGGGACAATGAGCAGTTCTTC. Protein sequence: CSAKASIGDNEQFF.

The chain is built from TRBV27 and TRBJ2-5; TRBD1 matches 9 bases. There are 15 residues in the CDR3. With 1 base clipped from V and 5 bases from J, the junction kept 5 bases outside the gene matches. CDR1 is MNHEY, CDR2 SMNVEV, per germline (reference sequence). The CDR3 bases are TGTGCCAGCAGTTTATACGGGACAGGGTTCGAGACCCAGTACTTC. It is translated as CASSLYGTGFETQYF.

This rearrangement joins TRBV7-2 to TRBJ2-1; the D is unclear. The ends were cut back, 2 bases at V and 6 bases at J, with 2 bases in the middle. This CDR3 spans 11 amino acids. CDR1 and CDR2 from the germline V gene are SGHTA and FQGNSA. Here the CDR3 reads CASSLTNEQFF. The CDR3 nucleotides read TGTGCCAGCAGCTTAACCAATGAGCAGTTCTTC. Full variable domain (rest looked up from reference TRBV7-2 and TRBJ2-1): GAGVSQSPSNKVTEKGKDVELRCDPISGHTALYWYRQSLGQGLEFLIYFQGNSAPDKSGLPSDRFSAERTGGSVSTLTIQRTQQEDSAVYLCASSLTNEQFFGPGTRLTVL.

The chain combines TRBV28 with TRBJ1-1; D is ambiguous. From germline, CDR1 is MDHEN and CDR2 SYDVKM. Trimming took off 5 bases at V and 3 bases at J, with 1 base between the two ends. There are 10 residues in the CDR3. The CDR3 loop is CASSHTEAFF. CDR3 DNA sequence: TGTGCCAGCAGTCACACTGAAGCTTTCTTT.

This chain's CDR3 is CASSRDQNQPQHF. The CDR3 DNA follows: TGTGCCAGCAGCCGGGACCAGAATCAGCCCCAGCATTTT. The chain combines TRBV7-9 with TRBJ1-5; a weak D match, TRBD1 (5 bases). The CDR3 loop spans 13 amino acids. Trimming took off 5 bases at V and 4 bases at J, with 9 bases between the two ends. Looked up from germline, CDR1 is SEHNR and CDR2 is FQNEAQ (reference sequence).

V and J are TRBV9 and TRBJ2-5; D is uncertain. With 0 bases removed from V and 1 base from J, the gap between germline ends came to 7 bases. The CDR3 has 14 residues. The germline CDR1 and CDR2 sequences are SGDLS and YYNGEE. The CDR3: CASSVGNGQETQYF. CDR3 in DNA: TGTGCCAGCAGCGTAGGTAACGGCCAAGAGACCCAGTACTTC.

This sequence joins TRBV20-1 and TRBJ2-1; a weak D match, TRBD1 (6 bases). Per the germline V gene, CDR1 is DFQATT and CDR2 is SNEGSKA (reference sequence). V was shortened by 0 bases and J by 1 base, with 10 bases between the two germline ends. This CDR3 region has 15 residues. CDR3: CSARDRDTSYNEQFF. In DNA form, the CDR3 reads TGCAGTGCTAGAGACCGGGACACATCCTACAATGAGCAGTTCTTC.

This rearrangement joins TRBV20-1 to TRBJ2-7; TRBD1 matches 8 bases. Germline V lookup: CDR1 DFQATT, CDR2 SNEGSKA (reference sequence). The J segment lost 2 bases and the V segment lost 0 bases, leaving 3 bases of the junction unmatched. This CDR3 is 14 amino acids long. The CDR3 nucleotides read TGCAGTGCTAGAGATCAGGGGGCGGCCTACGAGCAGTACTTC. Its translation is CSARDQGAAYEQYF.

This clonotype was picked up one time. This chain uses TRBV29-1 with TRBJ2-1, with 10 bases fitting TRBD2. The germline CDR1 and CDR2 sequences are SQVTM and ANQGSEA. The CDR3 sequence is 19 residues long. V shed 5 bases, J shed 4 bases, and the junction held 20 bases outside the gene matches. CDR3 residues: CSVIGLAEGRLELYNEQFF. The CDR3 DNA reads TGCAGCGTTATCGGACTAGCGGAGGGCCGCCTAGAACTTTACAATGAGCAGTTCTTC.